This T cell receptor beta chain was captured by sequencing in a study of response to subunit inactivated influenza vaccine. This CDR3 comprises 16 residues. CDR1 is DFQATT, CDR2 SNEGSKA, per germline (reference sequence). Trimming removed 4 bases at V and 7 bases at J, with 20 bases between. TCRdb reprocessed the RT-PCR reads with MiXCR, giving one entry per CDR3 protein. In the table there are hundreds of thousands of distinct CDR3 sequences, over 10% of which are singletons. This clonotype was recorded many times. The specimen was PBMCs from blood, collected 40 to 50 days after vaccination. The chain uses TRBV20-1 and TRBJ1-6; D possibly corresponds to TRBD1 (6 bases). The TCR originated in a man in his fifties who received an inactivated influenza vaccine. CDR3 coding DNA: TGCAGTGCTATCACAGGGTCTATCCTCCTAAATTCACCCCTCCACTTT. Its protein product is CSAITGSILLNSPLHF.